Reported below is one T cell receptor (beta chain). The data were obtained in a study of blood T cell repertoires in COVID-19. The repertoire was sequenced with immunoSEQ multiplex PCR; TCRdb's copy has only in-frame clones and lacks some. The data hold hundreds of thousands of clones, with nearly 90% observed a single time. J was trimmed by 8 bases and V by 5 bases; bases with no gene match: 7. The CDR3 has 13 residues. Germline CDR1 and CDR2: LNHDA and SQIVND (reference sequence). The source is a woman aged 18-30 years with acute COVID-19. The sample was PBMCs or T cells enriched from blood (not recorded which). The V and J genes are TRBV19 and TRBJ1-2; 8 positions agree with TRBD1. The CDR3 protein is CASSPRDRYGYTF. The CDR3, as DNA: TGTGCCAGTAGTCCAAGGGACAGGTACGGCTACACCTTC.